Listed below are T cell receptor beta chains from one sample, sequenced in a study of blood T cell repertoires in COVID-19. Here immunoSEQ multiplex PCR was the method, and the copy in TCRdb shows in-frame clones only, minus some. The repertoire holds 200,000 to 250,000 clones, with 75% to 85% as singletons. The sequenced sample consisted of PBMCs or T cells enriched from blood (not recorded which). These receptors originate from a man aged 30-40 years with acute COVID-19. CDR3s include the opening cysteine and the closing phenylalanine or tryptophan.

>TRBJ2-5|TRBV2
CAPLQGETQYF
>TRBJ2-1|TRBV12-3/TRBV12-4
CASRYGGLNEQFF
>TRBJ1-1|TRBV12-5
CASGFGQGNTEAFF
>TRBJ2-1|TRBV18
CASSGSSGNEQFF
>TRBJ2-7|TRBV24-1
CATSGLDYEQYF
>TRBJ2-1|TRBV15
CATSRLGGGVIMNEQFF
>TRBJ1-6|TRBV2
CASSAREGAYSYNSPLHF
>TRBJ2-5|TRBV18
CASSRKKETQYF
>TRBJ1-2|TRBV5-1
CASSLDRVRYGYTF
>TRBJ1-3|TRBV9
CASSEPGLRRTSGNTIYF
>TRBJ2-5|TRBV9
CASGTSGGLGETQYF
>TRBJ2-5|TRBV24-1
CATSVSKGQWETQYF
>TRBJ2-2|TRBV2
CASTGQGADTGELFF
>TRBJ2-3|TRBV20-1
CSASSGTSPLDTQYF
>TRBJ1-2|TRBV6-5
CASTHTNYGYTF
>TRBJ2-2|TRBV5-4
CASSFRGLGTGELFF
>TRBJ1-1|TRBV9
CASSFLGGTEAFF
>TRBJ2-1|TRBV6-1
CASSEALRSYNEQFF
>TRBJ1-1|TRBV12-3/TRBV12-4
CASSPGTLEAFF
>TRBJ2-7|TRBV10-1
CASSGTNYEQYF
>TRBJ1-2|TRBV20-1
CSAYRDYGYTF
>TRBJ2-3|TRBV4-2
CASSQNVGLAGEDTQYF
>TRBJ2-1|TRBV6-6
CASSYPNSDEQFF
>TRBJ2-3|TRBV29-1
CSVSGIGIDTQYF
>TRBJ1-2|TRBV4-1
CASSQLTQGSNYGYTF
>TRBJ1-5|TRBV9
CASSLGTGNFQPQHF
>TRBJ1-1|TRBV12-5
CASGLVDSSEAFF
>TRBJ1-5|TRBV29-1
CSVWHKGDSYSNQPQHF
>TRBJ1-4|TRBV2
CASRPGTGNEKLFF
>TRBJ1-2|TRBV6-5
CATEMGGRYGYTF